The 27 T cell receptor beta chains reported below all come from one sample, sequenced in a study of graft-versus-host responses after intestinal transplantation. Profiled with immunoSEQ multiplex PCR; TCRdb holds only in-frame clones, not every one. The sample lists about 90,000 clones; 85% to 95% were seen once. Their antigens remain unidentified. Material: unstimulated CD8+ T cells sorted from spleen or lymph node cells, obtained before transplant. The receptors here all came from a human donor who was the organ donor for an intestinal transplant.

The V call is TRBV23-1, the J call TRBJ2-7; D remains unclear. TRBV23-1 is placed among ORFs of uncertain function. The V end was cut by 2 bases, the J end by 3 bases, with 2 bases between. The CDR3 sequence is 11 residues long. CDR3: CASSQHYEQYF. CDR3 bases: TGCGCCAGCAGTCAACACTACGAGCAGTACTTC.

This clone was seen ten or more times. This rearrangement joins TRBV2 to TRBJ1-2; possible D gene TRBD1, 5 bases. V lost 7 bases and J lost 8, with 20 bases in between. Germline V gene lookup returns CDR1 SNHLY and CDR2 FYNNEI. CDR3 length: 14 residues. As DNA, the CDR3 is TGTGCCAGCAATCCCCCGGCAGGGCCTCGGGGCTACACCTTC. Protein: CASNPPAGPRGYTF.

The genes are TRBV27 and TRBJ1-4; tentative D call: TRBD1 (6 bases). The CDR3 length is 11 residues. V was pared by 11 bases and J by 14 bases, with 18 bases between. Germline V gene data show CDR1 as MNHEY and CDR2 as SMNVEV (reference sequence). CDR3 sequence reads: CAAGAVGTLFF. CDR3 coding DNA: TGTGCCGCGGGGGCGGTGGGCACCCTGTTTTTT. Full variable domain (rest looked up from reference TRBV27 and TRBJ1-4): EAQVTQNPRYLITVTGKKLTVTCSQNMNHEYMSWYRQDPGLGLRQIYYSMNVEVTDKGDVPEGYKVSRKEKRNFPLILESPSPNQTSLYFCAAGAVGTLFFGSGTQLSVL.

This clone occurred a few times. The rearrangement joins TRBV15 to TRBJ1-6; tentatively, D is TRBD1 (5 bases). Trimming pared 2 bases from V and 10 bases from J, leaving 18 bases between. CDR1 and CDR2 from the germline V gene are LNHNV and YYDKDF (reference sequence). CDR3 size: 16 residues. The CDR3 coding sequence is TGTGCCACCAGCAGATATGGTAGGGGTCGCTGGTCACCCCTCCACTTT. Its translation is CATSRYGRGRWSPLHF.

The V gene is TRBV28, the J gene TRBJ2-2, with 7 bases fitting TRBD2. CDR3 length equals 18 residues. CDR1 and CDR2 from the germline V gene are MDHEN and SYDVKM. Trimming removed 6 bases from V and 4 bases from J; junction bases left unmatched: 17. DNA for the CDR3: TGTGCCAGCAGCCCCTACCCCCTAGCGGAGGAAAGCACCGGGGAGCTGTTTTTT. This gives the protein CASSPYPLAEESTGELFF.

In this sample, this clone turned up once. V and J are TRBV19 and TRBJ2-7; 7 nucleotides match TRBD2. This CDR3 contains 13 residues. Germline-derived CDR1 and CDR2 are LNHDA and SQIVND (reference sequence). J was trimmed by 3 bases and V by 6 bases; bases with no gene match: 5. The chain's CDR3 is CASSEAGFYEQYF. The CDR3 DNA reads TGTGCCAGTAGCGAAGCGGGGTTCTACGAGCAGTACTTC.

This chain connects TRBV6-1 to TRBJ1-5; 7 bases are a match to TRBD1. CDR1 MNHNS and CDR2 SASEGT come from the germline V gene. Unmatched junction bases numbered 6, after V lost 4 bases and J lost 3 bases. The CDR3 runs 15 residues. This chain's CDR3 is CASSALGTVNQPQHF. Written as DNA, the CDR3 is TGTGCCAGCAGTGCCCTGGGGACAGTCAATCAGCCCCAGCATTTT.

The V and J genes are TRBV30 and TRBJ1-2; maybe TRBD1 (5 bases). The CDR3 covers 15 residues. Germline V gene lookup returns CDR1 GTSNPN and CDR2 SVGIG (reference sequence). V was clipped by 0 bases and J by 5 bases, with 16 bases between them. The CDR3: CAWSVAGLHPYGYTF. CDR3 DNA: TGTGCCTGGAGTGTAGCGGGGCTCCATCCTTATGGCTACACCTTC. Looking up the rest from reference TRBV30 and TRBJ1-2 gives the full variable domain: SQTIHQWPATLVQPVGSPLSLECTVEGTSNPNLYWYRQAAGRGLQLLFYSVGIGQISSEVPQNLSASRPQDRQFILSSKKLLLSDSGFYLCAWSVAGLHPYGYTFGSGTRLTVV.

This rearrangement joins TRBV7-2 to TRBJ1-3; D gene uncertain. Trimming took 8 bases from V and 4 from J, leaving 12 bases between them. The length of the CDR3 is 13 residues. In germline, CDR1 is SGHTA, CDR2 FQGNSA. The CDR3 DNA sequence: TGTGCCAGCGCCGCTGCGGGCGGAAACACCATATATTTT. It translates to CASAAAGGNTIYF.

This chain uses TRBV4-3 with TRBJ2-7, with unresolved D. The CDR3 spans 16 residues. Germline V gene data show CDR1 as LGHNA and CDR2 as YSLEER. Trimming took 0 bases from V and 1 from J, leaving 13 bases between them. The CDR3 protein is CASSQDRDTLSYEQYF. CDR3 coding DNA: TGCGCCAGCAGCCAAGATCGAGACACCCTTTCCTACGAGCAGTACTTC.

The chain recombines TRBV6-4 with TRBJ1-1; weak D call: TRBD1 (5 bases). Germline V gives CDR1 MRHNA, CDR2 SNTAGT. The V end lost 7 bases, the J end lost 5 bases, and 8 bases lay between the germline ends. The length of the CDR3 is 11 residues. CDR3 in DNA: TGTGCCAGCACAAGGGGTACTGAAGCTTTCTTT. Amino acid sequence: CASTRGTEAFF.

The genes are TRBV27 and TRBJ1-5; D is ambiguous. The V gene lost 6 bases and the J gene lost 7 bases, with 19 bases spanning the gap. Looked up from germline, CDR1 is MNHEY and CDR2 is SMNVEV (reference sequence). The CDR3 has 15 amino acids. DNA for the CDR3: TGTGCCAGCAGGGAGGGCCCCGGAATCTTACAGCCCCAGCATTTT. Its translation is CASREGPGILQPQHF.

This clone has just one count. The chain couples TRBV11-3 to TRBJ1-1; no definite D call. The CDR3 length is 12 residues. Germline CDR1 is SGHNT and CDR2 is YENEEA. V was clipped by 5 bases and J by 0 bases, with 4 bases between them. CDR3 sequence reads: CASSPMNTEAFF. Written as DNA, the CDR3 is TGTGCCAGCAGCCCCATGAACACTGAAGCTTTCTTT.

The chain's CDR3 is CASSLIPAPSYEQYF. CDR3 DNA: TGTGCCAGCAGCTTAATTCCAGCGCCTTCCTACGAGCAGTACTTC. This sequence joins TRBV7-6 and TRBJ2-7; no definite D call. CDR3 length: 15 amino acids. The germline V gene has CDR1 SGHVS and CDR2 FNYEAQ. With 2 bases removed from V and 1 base from J, the gap between germline ends came to 12 bases.

The rearrangement links TRBV7-9 to TRBJ1-6; the match to TRBD1 covers 7 bases. The CDR3 is 17 amino acids. The V and J ends lost 2 bases and 11 bases, in that order; junction bases with no gene match: 15. Germline V gene sequence: CDR1 SEHNR, CDR2 FQNEAQ (reference sequence). In DNA form, the CDR3 reads TGTGCCAGCAGCTTACAGGGGGGCCCTCTGGATGCGGCACCCCTCCACTTT. This codes for CASSLQGGPLDAAPLHF.

The chain employs TRBV5-4 and TRBJ2-3; D uncertain. V was clipped by 3 bases and J by 6 bases, with 14 bases between them. Germline V lookup: CDR1 SGHNT, CDR2 YYREEE (reference sequence). The CDR3 spans 14 residues. The CDR3 spells CASSSHPSADTQYF. The CDR3 bases are TGTGCCAGCAGCTCCCATCCGTCCGCGGATACGCAGTATTTT.

The V call is TRBV9, the J call TRBJ2-7; no definite D call. The CDR3 loop spans 14 amino acids. Germline V gene sequence: CDR1 SGDLS, CDR2 YYNGEE. The germline V and J ends were trimmed by 0 bases and 7 bases, with 14 bases remaining between them. CDR3 sequence (DNA): TGTGCCAGCAGCGTAGGTAGCCCCTCCGTGGAGCAGTACTTC. It specifies CASSVGSPSVEQYF.

The chain links TRBV7-9 to TRBJ2-7; 8 positions match TRBD2. CDR3 length: 17 residues. Germline V gives CDR1 SEHNR, CDR2 FQNEAQ (reference sequence). J lost 5 bases, V lost 2 bases, and 14 bases had no gene match. The CDR3 region is CASSLPPAGAEKDEQYF. The CDR3, as DNA: TGTGCCAGCAGCTTACCACCAGCGGGGGCGGAGAAGGACGAGCAGTACTTC.

The V and J genes are TRBV19 and TRBJ2-7; 7 bases map to TRBD1. The CDR3 runs to 12 residues. Per germline, CDR1 LNHDA and CDR2 SQIVND (reference sequence). After removal of 9 bases from V and 4 bases from J, the junction contained 6 bases not matched to a gene. DNA of the CDR3: TGTGCCAGGAGCAGGGGGAATTACGAGCAGTACTTC. This gives the protein CARSRGNYEQYF. The variable domain in full, with the rest retrieved from reference TRBV19 and TRBJ2-7, is DGGITQSPKYLFRKEGQNVTLSCEQNLNHDAMYWYRQDPGQGLRLIYYSQIVNDFQKGDIAEGYSVSREKKESFPLTVTSAQKNPTAFYLCARSRGNYEQYFGPGTRLTVT.

The rearrangement links TRBV27 to TRBJ1-1, with a tentative D call TRBD1 (6 bases). This CDR3 comprises 13 residues. Germline CDR1 is MNHEY and CDR2 is SMNVEV (reference sequence). Trimming took 3 bases from V and 5 from J, leaving 10 bases between them. The CDR3 loop is CASSLARGTEAFF. The CDR3 DNA reads TGTGCCAGCAGTTTGGCAAGGGGGACTGAAGCTTTCTTT.

V usage is TRBV6-5 and J usage is TRBJ2-5; TRBD1 matches at 7 bases. The J call could be wrong; TRBJ2-7 is a better fit for the DNA end. Germline lookup yields CDR1 MNHEY and CDR2 SVGAGI. The CDR3 has 15 residues. The DNA of the CDR3 is TGTGCCAGCAGTTCCCGGACAGGACAAGTTTACGAGCAGTACTTC. Protein sequence: CASSSRTGQVYEQYF.

V is TRBV7-9 and J is TRBJ1-1; possible D gene TRBD1, 5 bases. Trimming took off 4 bases at V and 4 bases at J, with 16 bases between the two ends. The CDR3 is 15 residues long. Germline V gene data show CDR1 as SEHNR and CDR2 as FQNEAQ (reference sequence). This CDR3 is CASSWAGSVGTEAFF. CDR3 in DNA: TGTGCCAGCAGCTGGGCAGGGTCGGTGGGCACTGAAGCTTTCTTT.

CDR3 amino acids: CASSSPLSHEQYF. Here the CDR3 DNA reads TGTGCCAGCAGCTCCCCCCTTAGCCACGAGCAGTACTTC. The chain combines TRBV11-2 with TRBJ2-5, with no clear D. The J call could be wrong; TRBJ2-7 is a better fit for the DNA end. Germline lookup yields CDR1 SGHAT and CDR2 FQNNGV. There are 13 residues in the CDR3.

V and J are TRBV7-2 and TRBJ1-2; a possible D gene is TRBD1 (6 bases). V shed 3 bases and J shed 4 bases, with 18 bases lying between them. The CDR3 sequence is 16 residues long. Per the germline V gene, CDR1 is SGHTA and CDR2 is FQGNSA. This chain's CDR3 is CASSLAPPGQSYGYTF. In nucleotides, the CDR3 is TGTGCCAGCAGCTTGGCTCCCCCAGGACAGAGCTATGGCTACACCTTC.

The V gene is TRBV6-4, the J gene TRBJ2-7, with D possibly TRBD2 on 7 matching bases. CDR1 MRHNA and CDR2 SNTAGT come from the germline V gene. Between the trimmed V and J ends, which lost 0 bases and 5 bases, there was a span of 29 bases. This CDR3 is 20 amino acids long. Here the CDR3 DNA reads TGTGCCAGCAGTGACTCGGGGGACCGAAGGGGGAGGGTAGAAGGCCACGAGCAGTACTTC. This gives the protein CASSDSGDRRGRVEGHEQYF.

V gene TRBV4-1 combines with J gene TRBJ1-2; 7 bases agree with TRBD1. V shed 5 bases and J 1 base; nucleotides not matched to a gene: 13. CDR1 is MGHRA and CDR2 is YSYEKL in the germline V gene. The CDR3 is made up of 17 amino acids. The CDR3 protein is CASSVDRMGPLNYGYTF. The DNA of the CDR3 is TGCGCCAGCAGCGTGGACAGGATGGGTCCCCTTAACTATGGCTACACCTTC.

The chain employs TRBV27 and TRBJ2-3; D remains ambiguous. This CDR3 has 13 amino acids. CDR1 is MNHEY and CDR2 is SMNVEV in the germline V gene (reference sequence). V lost 1 base, J lost 6 bases, and 8 bases lay in between. The CDR3 loop reads CASSLYVGDTQYF. In DNA, the CDR3 is TGTGCCAGCAGTTTATACGTCGGGGATACGCAGTATTTT.